These 8 T cell receptor beta chains were sequenced from one sample in a study of CD8+ T cells in alopecia areata. Treatment in this sample: oral pan-JAK inhibitor, 5-10 mg twice daily. TCR sequencing used cDNA made by reverse transcription of extracted RNA. Using immunoSEQ multiplex PCR, the repertoire was profiled, and TCRdb retains in-frame clones only, with some absent. The table has nearly 95,000 clones, approximately 70% seen once; the top ten hold roughly 17%. The input for sequencing was CD8+ T cells sorted from blood, taken at approximately week 42, from a patient treated with tofacitinib. These TCRs come from a human donor with alopecia areata.

This clone was detected once. V usage is TRBV7-8 and J usage is TRBJ2-2; possible D gene TRBD1, 5 bases. Germline lookup yields CDR1 SGHVS and CDR2 FQNEAQ. The CDR3 is 15 amino acids. The V gene lost 6 bases and the J gene lost 2 bases, with 13 bases spanning the gap. CDR3 in amino acids: CASRTSGPNTGELFF. The CDR3 coding sequence is TGTGCCAGCAGAACCTCAGGGCCCAACACCGGGGAGCTGTTTTTT.

This clone was counted a single time. Distinct nucleotide sequences in the sample also encode this CDR3. V is TRBV4-3 and J is TRBJ1-5; 7 nucleotides match TRBD1. J gave up 5 bases and V 4 bases, and 5 bases lay outside the gene matches. This CDR3 contains 14 residues. Germline CDR1 LGHNA, CDR2 YSLEER. CDR3 sequence reads: CASSLRTGDQPQHF. CDR3 bases: TGCGCCAGCAGCCTTCGGACAGGAGATCAGCCCCAGCATTTT.

Comments on this clone: The junction differs from germline at one of its ends, possibly a read error. This chain joins TRBV27 and TRBJ1-1; D gene unclear. This CDR3 contains 16 residues. CDR1 and CDR2 (germline): MNHEY, SMNVEV (reference sequence). Here the CDR3 reads CASSLSVGDMNTEAFF. DNA of the CDR3: TGTGCCAGCAGTTTAAGTGTGGGAGACATGAACACTGAAGCTTTCTTC.

The chain joins TRBV6-5 to TRBJ1-2; weak D call: TRBD1 (6 bases). V was pared by 7 bases and J by 6 bases, with 15 bases between. The CDR3 loop spans 13 amino acids. Germline V gene sequence: CDR1 MNHEY, CDR2 SVGAGI. The CDR3 DNA sequence: TGTGCCAGCACCACCGGGGCAGGGGATGGCTACACCTTC. Translating gives CASTTGAGDGYTF.

J is TRBJ2-7 and V is TRBV15; D is ambiguous. Trimming removed 1 base at V and 4 bases at J, with 8 bases between. The germline CDR1 and CDR2 sequences are LNHNV and YYDKDF (reference sequence). The CDR3 covers 13 residues. CDR3 residues: CATSRGGRYEQYF. For the CDR3, the DNA is TGTGCCACCAGCAGAGGGGGTAGGTACGAGCAGTACTTC.

The chain carries TRBV6-4 and TRBJ2-5; 13 positions agree with TRBD2. J gave up 2 bases and V 6 bases, and 3 bases lay outside the gene matches. CDR1 is MRHNA, CDR2 SNTAGT, per germline. The CDR3 is 15 amino acids. CDR3 loop: CASRVTSGGQETQYF. The CDR3 bases are TGTGCCAGCAGGGTGACTAGCGGGGGGCAAGAGACCCAGTACTTC.

V and J are TRBV2 and TRBJ2-7; 10 bases line up with TRBD1. V dropped 8 bases and J dropped 1; count of bases not matched to a gene: 8. CDR1 is SNHLY, CDR2 FYNNEI, per germline. The CDR3 runs 15 residues. CDR3 loop: CASGLTGGLSYEQYF. The CDR3 nucleotides are TGTGCCAGCGGACTGACAGGGGGCCTGTCCTACGAGCAGTACTTC.

The chain is built from TRBV29-1 and TRBJ1-1; D not certain. V lost 1 base, J lost 3 bases, and 6 bases lay in between. The CDR3 contains 12 residues. Germline CDR1 is SQVTM and CDR2 is ANQGSEA. The CDR3 reads CSVEGGDTEAFF. The CDR3 bases are TGCAGCGTTGAAGGCGGGGACACTGAAGCTTTCTTT.